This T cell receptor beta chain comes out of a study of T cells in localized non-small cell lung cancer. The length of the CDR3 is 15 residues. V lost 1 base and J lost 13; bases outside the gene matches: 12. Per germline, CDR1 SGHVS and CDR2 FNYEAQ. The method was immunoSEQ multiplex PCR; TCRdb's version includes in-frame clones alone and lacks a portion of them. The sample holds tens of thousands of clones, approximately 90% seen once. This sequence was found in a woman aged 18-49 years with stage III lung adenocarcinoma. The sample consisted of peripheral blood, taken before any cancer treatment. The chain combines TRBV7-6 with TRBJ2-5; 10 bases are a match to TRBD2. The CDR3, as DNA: TGTGCCAGCAGCTTAGTTGTTAGCGGGGGGCTGGAGCTGTACTTC. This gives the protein CASSLVVSGGLELYF. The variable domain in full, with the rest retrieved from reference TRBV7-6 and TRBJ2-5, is GAGVSQSPRYKVTKRGQDVALRCDPISGHVSLYWYRQALGQGPEFLTYFNYEAQQDKSGLPNDRFSAERPEGSISTLTIQRTEQRDSAMYRCASSLVVSGGLELYFGPGTRLLVL.